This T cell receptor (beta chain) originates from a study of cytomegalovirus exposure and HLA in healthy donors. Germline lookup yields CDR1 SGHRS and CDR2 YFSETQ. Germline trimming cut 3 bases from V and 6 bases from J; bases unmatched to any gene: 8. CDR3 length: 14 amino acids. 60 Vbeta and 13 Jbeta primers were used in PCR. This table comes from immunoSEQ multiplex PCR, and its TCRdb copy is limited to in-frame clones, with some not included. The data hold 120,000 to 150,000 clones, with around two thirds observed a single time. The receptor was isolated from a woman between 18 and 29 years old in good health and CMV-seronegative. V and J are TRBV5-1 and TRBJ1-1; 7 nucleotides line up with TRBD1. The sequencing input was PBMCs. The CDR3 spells CASSSTGEEAEAFF. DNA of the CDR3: TGCGCCAGCAGCTCTACAGGGGAGGAGGCTGAAGCTTTCTTT. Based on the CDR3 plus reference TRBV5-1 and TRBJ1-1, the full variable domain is KAGVTQTPRYLIKTRGQQVTLSCSPISGHRSVSWYQQTPGQGLQFLFEYFSETQRNKGNFPGRFSGRQFSNSRSEMNVSTLELGDSALYLCASSSTGEEAEAFFGQGTRLTVV.